The T cell receptor (beta chain) under discussion was sequenced for a study of Ad26.COV2.S vaccination and SARS-CoV-2 variants. In the study overall: In the COV1001 trial, the donor was in the Ad26.COV2.S arm.

Treatment noted: about 20 received Ad26.COV2.S at low or high dose, single or two shots; five or six received placebo; per-sample allocation not given. Day 63 after the first injection of vaccine or placebo was the sampling time. Germline V gene sequence: CDR1 MDHEN, CDR2 SYDVKM. With 2 bases removed from V and 5 bases from J, the gap between germline ends came to 15 bases. The CDR3 is 15 amino acids. Study-level points and caveats: Possibly, TCR breadth and depth analyses underestimated total T cell responses.

Data came from immunoSEQ multiplex PCR; TCRdb stores just in-frame clones and leaves some out. The table includes 300,000 to 450,000 clones, about 85% detected once. Of note for this clone: The antigen remains undetermined.

The TCR comes from a person between 18 and 59 years old who received the Ad26.COV2.S COVID-19 vaccine or a placebo. Specimen: peripheral blood, collected in a trial of Ad26.COV2.S vaccine versus placebo. The J gene is TRBJ2-5, the V gene TRBV28; D may be TRBD1 (6 bases). The CDR3 protein is CASSLQQGFWETQYF. CDR3 in DNA: TGTGCCAGCAGTTTACAACAGGGTTTTTGGGAGACCCAGTACTTC.